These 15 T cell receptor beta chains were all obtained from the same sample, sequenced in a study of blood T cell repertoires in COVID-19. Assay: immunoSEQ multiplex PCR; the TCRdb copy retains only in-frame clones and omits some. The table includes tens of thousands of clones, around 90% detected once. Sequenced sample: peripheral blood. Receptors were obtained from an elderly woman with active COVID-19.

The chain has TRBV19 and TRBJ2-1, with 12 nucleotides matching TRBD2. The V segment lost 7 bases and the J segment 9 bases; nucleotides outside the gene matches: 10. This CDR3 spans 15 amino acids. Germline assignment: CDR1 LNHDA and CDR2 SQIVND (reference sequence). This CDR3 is CASTNLAGGFVEQFF. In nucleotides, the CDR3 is TGTGCCAGTACAAACCTAGCGGGGGGGTTTGTTGAGCAGTTCTTC.

The CDR3 protein is CSVGEGTGITYGYTF. The CDR3 coding sequence is TGCAGCGTTGGCGAGGGGACAGGGATAACCTATGGCTACACCTTC. V and J are TRBV29-1 and TRBJ1-2; 9 bases agree with TRBD1. The CDR3 totals 15 residues. Germline trimming cut 4 bases from V and 4 bases from J; bases unmatched to any gene: 10. Germline loops: CDR1 SQVTM, CDR2 ANQGSEA.

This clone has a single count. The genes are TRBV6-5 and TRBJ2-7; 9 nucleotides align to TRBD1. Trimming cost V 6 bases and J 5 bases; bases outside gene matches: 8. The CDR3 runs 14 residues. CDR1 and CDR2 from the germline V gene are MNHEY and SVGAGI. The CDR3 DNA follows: TGTGCCAGCAGCCCAACGGGACAGGGAGACGAGCAGTACTTC. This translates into CASSPTGQGDEQYF.

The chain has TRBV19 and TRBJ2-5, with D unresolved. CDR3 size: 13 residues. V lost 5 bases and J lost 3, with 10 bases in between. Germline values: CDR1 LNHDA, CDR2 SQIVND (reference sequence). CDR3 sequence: CASSPDIEETQYF. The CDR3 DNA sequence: TGTGCCAGTAGTCCCGACATAGAAGAGACCCAGTACTTC.

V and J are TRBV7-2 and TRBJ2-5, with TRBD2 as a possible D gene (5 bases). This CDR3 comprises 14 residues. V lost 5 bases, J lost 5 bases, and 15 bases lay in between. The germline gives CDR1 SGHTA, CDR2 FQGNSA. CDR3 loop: CASSTLGVGETQYF. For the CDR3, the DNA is TGTGCCAGCAGCACCCTCGGGGTTGGCGAGACCCAGTACTTC.

The chain's CDR3 is CASSPGQGPYEQYF. The CDR3 DNA reads TGTGCCAGCAGCCCAGGACAGGGGCCCTACGAGCAGTACTTC. V usage is TRBV7-9 and J usage is TRBJ2-7; 9 bases agree with TRBD1. V was clipped by 5 bases and J by 2 bases; unmatched bases: 4. The CDR3 contains 14 residues. CDR1 is SEHNR and CDR2 is FQNEAQ in the germline V gene (reference sequence).

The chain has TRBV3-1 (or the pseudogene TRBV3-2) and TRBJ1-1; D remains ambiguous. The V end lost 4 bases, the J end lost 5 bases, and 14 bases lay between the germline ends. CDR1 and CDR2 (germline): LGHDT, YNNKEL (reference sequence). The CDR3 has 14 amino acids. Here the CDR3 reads CASSRGPSGTEAFF. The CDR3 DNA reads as TGTGCCAGCAGCCGCGGACCCTCGGGGACTGAAGCTTTCTTT.

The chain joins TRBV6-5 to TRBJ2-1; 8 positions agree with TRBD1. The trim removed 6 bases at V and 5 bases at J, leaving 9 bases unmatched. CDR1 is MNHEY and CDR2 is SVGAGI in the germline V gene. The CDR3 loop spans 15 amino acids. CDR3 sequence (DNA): TGTGCCAGCAGATCCAGACAGGGGCCCCACAATGAGCAGTTCTTC. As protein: CASRSRQGPHNEQFF.

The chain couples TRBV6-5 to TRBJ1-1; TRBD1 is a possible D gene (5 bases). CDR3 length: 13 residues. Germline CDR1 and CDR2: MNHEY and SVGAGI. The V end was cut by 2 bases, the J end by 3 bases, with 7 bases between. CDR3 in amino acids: CASSYGGYTEAFF. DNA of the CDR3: TGTGCCAGCAGTTACGGGGGGTACACTGAAGCTTTCTTT.

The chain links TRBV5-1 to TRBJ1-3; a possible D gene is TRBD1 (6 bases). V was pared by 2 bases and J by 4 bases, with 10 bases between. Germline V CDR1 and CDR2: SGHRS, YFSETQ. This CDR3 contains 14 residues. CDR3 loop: CASSLDTGGNTIYF. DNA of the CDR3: TGCGCCAGCAGCTTAGATACAGGGGGAAACACCATATATTTT.

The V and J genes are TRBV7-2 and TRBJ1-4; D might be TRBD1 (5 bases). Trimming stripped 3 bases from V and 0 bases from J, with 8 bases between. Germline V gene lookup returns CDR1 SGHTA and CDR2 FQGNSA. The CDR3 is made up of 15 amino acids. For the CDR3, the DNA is TGTGCCAGCAGCTTTCAACAGGCAACTAATGAAAAACTGTTTTTT. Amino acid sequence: CASSFQQATNEKLFF.

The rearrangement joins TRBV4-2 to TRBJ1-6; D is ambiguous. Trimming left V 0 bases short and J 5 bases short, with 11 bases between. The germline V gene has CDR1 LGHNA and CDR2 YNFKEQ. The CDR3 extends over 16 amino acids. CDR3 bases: TGTGCCAGCAGCCAAGATCCGTCTCGGGATAATTCACCCCTCCACTTT. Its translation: CASSQDPSRDNSPLHF.

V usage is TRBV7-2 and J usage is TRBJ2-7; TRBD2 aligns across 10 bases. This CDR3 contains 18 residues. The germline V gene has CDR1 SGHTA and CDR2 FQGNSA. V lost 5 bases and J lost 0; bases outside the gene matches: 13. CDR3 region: CASSKGLAGALSSYEQYF. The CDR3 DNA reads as TGTGCCAGCAGCAAGGGGCTAGCGGGAGCCCTGAGCTCCTACGAGCAGTACTTC. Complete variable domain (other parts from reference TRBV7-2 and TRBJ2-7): GAGVSQSPSNKVTEKGKDVELRCDPISGHTALYWYRQSLGQGLEFLIYFQGNSAPDKSGLPSDRFSAERTGGSVSTLTIQRTQQEDSAVYLCASSKGLAGALSSYEQYFGPGTRLTVT.

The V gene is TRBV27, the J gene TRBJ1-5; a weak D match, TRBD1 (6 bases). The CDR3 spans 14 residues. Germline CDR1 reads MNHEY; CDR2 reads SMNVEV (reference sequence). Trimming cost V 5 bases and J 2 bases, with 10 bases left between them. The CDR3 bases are TGTGCCAGCAGTCCCCGGACAGGCAATCAGCCCCAGCATTTT. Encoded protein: CASSPRTGNQPQHF.

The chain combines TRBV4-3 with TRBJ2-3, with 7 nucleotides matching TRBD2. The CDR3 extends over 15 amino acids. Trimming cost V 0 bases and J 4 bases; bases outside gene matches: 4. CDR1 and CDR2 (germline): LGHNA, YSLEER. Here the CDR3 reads CASSQEGGGADTQYF. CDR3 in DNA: TGCGCCAGCAGCCAAGAGGGGGGGGGTGCAGATACGCAGTATTTT.